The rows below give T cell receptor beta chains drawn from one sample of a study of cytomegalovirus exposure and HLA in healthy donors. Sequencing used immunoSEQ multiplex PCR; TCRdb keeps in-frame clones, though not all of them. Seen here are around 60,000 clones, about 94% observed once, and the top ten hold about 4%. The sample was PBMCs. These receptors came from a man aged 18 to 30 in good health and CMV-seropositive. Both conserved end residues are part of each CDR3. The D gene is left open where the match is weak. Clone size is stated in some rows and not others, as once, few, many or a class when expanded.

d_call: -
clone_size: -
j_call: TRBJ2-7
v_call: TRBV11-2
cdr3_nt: TGTGCCAGCAGCTTAGGAGAGGGGGAGTACTTC
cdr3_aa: CASSLGEGEYF

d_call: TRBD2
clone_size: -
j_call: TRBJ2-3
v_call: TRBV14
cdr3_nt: TGTGCCAGCAGCCTAGGACAAGCGGGGCCCACCACAGATACGCAGTATTTT
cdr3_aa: CASSLGQAGPTTDTQYF

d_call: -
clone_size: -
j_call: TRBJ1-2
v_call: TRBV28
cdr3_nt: TGTGCCAGCGGGGACAATTATAACTATGGCTACACCTTC
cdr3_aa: CASGDNYNYGYTF

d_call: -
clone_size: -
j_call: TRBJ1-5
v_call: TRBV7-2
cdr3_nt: TGTGCCAGCAGCACCATAGGGGGGGGCAATCAGCCCCAGCATTTT
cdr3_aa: CASSTIGGGNQPQHF

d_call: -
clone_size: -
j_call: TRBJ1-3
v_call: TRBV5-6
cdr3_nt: TGTGCCAGCAGCTTGGTTGGACAGACCTATGGAAACACCATATATTTT
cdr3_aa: CASSLVGQTYGNTIYF

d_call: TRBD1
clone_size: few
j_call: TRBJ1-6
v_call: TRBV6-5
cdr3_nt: TGTGCCAGCAGTTATGGGACAGGGCGTATCAATTCACCCCTCCACTTT
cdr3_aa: CASSYGTGRINSPLHF

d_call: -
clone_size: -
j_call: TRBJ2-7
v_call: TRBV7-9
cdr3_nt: TGTGCCAGCAGTCCCCCTCCCGGTTATTTGTACGAGCAGTACTTC
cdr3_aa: CASSPPPGYLYEQYF

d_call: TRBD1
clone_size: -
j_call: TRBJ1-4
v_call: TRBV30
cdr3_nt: TGTGCCTGGACTGCCTCGGACAGGGGGTATGAAAAACTGTTTTTT
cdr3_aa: CAWTASDRGYEKLFF

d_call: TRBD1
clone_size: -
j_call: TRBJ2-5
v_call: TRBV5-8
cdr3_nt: TGTGCCAGCAACCCGGGACAGGGGGGCCAAGAGACCCAGTACTTC
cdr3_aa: CASNPGQGGQETQYF

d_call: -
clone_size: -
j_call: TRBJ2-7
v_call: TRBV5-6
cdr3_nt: TGTGCCAGCAGCAACAACAGGGCGATCAACGAGCAGTACTTC
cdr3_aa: CASSNNRAINEQYF

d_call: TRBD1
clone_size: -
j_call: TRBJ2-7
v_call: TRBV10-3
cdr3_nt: TGTGCCATCAGTGCCGGGACAGAAGCCTACGAGCAGTACTTC
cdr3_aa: CAISAGTEAYEQYF

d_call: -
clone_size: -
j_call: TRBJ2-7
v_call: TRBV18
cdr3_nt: TGTGCCAGCTCACAGGTCGGGCAGGGGATTTCCTACGAGCAGTACTTC
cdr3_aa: CASSQVGQGISYEQYF

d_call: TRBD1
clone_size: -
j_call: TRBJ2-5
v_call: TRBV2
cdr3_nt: TGTGCCAGCGGTACAGGGGTTTGGGAGACCCAGTACTTC
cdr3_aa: CASGTGVWETQYF

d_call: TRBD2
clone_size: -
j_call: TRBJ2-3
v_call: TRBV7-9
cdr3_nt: TGTGCCAGCAGCTCAACCCCCGGGGGGGGTTCAGATACGCAGTATTTT
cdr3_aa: CASSSTPGGGSDTQYF

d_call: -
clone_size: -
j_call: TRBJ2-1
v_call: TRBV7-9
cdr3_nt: TGTGCCAGCAGCCCACAGGATGAGCAGTTCTTC
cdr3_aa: CASSPQDEQFF

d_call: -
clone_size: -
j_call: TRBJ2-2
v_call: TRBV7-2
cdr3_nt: TGTGCCAGCAGCAGATTCGACAGTGCGAACACCGGGGAGCTGTTTTTT
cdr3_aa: CASSRFDSANTGELFF

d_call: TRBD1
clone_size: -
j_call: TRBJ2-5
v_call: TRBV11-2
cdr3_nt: TGTGCCAGCAGCCCGTGGGACAGGGTTAAAGAGACCCAGTACTTC
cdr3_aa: CASSPWDRVKETQYF

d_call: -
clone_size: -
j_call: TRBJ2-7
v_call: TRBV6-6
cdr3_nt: TGTGCCAGCACCCAAGCTAGTTCCTACGAGCAGTACTTC
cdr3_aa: CASTQASSYEQYF

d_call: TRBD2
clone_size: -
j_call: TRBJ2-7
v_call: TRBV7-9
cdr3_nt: TGTGCCAGCAGCCTCGGGGGGAACACCTACGAGCAGTACTTC
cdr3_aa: CASSLGGNTYEQYF

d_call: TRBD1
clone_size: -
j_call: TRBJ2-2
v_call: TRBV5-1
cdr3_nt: TGCGCCAGCAGCTACGGACAGGGCAGTCTATCCACCGGGGAGCTGTTTTTT
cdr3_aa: CASSYGQGSLSTGELFF

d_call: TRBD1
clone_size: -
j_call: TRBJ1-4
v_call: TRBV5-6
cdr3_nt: TGTGCCAGCAGCTTCCGGGACAGGGGGGCAACTAATGAAAAACTGTTTTTT
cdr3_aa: CASSFRDRGATNEKLFF

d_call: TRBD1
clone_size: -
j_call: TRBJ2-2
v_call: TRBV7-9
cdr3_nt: TGTGCCAGCAGCTCTAGGGAGACAGGGACCGGGGAGCTGTTTTTT
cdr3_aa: CASSSRETGTGELFF

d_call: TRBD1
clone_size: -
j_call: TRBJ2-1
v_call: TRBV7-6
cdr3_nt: TGTGCCAGCAGCTTAGCTCCGACAGGGAGTGAGCAGTTCTTC
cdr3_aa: CASSLAPTGSEQFF

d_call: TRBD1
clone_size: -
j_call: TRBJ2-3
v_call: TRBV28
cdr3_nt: TGTGCCAGCAGTTTCAGACGGAGACAGGGAGTGGCAGATACGCAGTATTTT
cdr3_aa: CASSFRRRQGVADTQYF

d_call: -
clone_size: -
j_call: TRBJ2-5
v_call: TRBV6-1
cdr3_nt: TGTGCCAGCAGTGTTAGTGAGACCCAGTACTTC
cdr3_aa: CASSVSETQYF

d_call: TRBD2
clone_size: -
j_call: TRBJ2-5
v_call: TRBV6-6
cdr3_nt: TGTGCCAGCCGGGGGGTCCAAGAGACCCAGTACTTC
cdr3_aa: CASRGVQETQYF

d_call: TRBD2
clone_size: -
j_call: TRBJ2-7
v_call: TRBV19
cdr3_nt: TGTGCCAGTAGGCAGACTAGCGGAGGGTACGAGCAGTACTTC
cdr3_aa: CASRQTSGGYEQYF

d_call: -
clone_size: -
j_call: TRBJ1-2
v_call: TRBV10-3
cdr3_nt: TGTGCCATCAGTCCAGGCAGATACCCTGACTATGGCTACACCTTC
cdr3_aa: CAISPGRYPDYGYTF

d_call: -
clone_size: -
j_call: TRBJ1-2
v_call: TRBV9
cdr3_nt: TGTGCCAGCAGCGTAGATAAGACGGAGGACTATGGCTACACCTTC
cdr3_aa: CASSVDKTEDYGYTF

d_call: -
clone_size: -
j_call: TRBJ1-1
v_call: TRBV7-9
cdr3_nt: TGTGCCAGCAGCCCAAGAGGACTGGGCGGAGTTGACACTGAAGCTTTCTTT
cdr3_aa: CASSPRGLGGVDTEAFF

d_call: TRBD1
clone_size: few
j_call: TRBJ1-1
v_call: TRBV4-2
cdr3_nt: TGTGCCAGCAGCCCCGAAAGGGGGCGAGTCACTGAAGCTTTCTTT
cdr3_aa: CASSPERGRVTEAFF

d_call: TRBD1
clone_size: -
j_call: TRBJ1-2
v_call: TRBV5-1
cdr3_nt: TGCGCCAGCAGCTTGGGGACAGGGAGGAGCTATGGCTACACCTTC
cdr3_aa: CASSLGTGRSYGYTF

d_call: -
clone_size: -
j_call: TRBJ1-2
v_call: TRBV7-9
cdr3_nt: TGTGCCAGCAGCGCCTTGACAGGCGGCTACACCTTC
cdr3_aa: CASSALTGGYTF

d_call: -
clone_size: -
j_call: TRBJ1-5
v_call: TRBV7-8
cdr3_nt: TGTGCCAGCAGCTTAGTTCTAAGTAGCAATCAGCCCCAGCATTTT
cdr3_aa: CASSLVLSSNQPQHF

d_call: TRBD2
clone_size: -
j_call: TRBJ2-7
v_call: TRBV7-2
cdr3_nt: TGTGCCAGCAGCTTTTCCGGGTTAGCGGGGGGGCGTGAGCAGTACTTC
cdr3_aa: CASSFSGLAGGREQYF

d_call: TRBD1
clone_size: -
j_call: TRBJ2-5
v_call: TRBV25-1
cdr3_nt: TGTGCCAGCAGTGATTTTCGCGGGACAGGGTTGATAGGGACCCAGTACTTC
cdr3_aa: CASSDFRGTGLIGTQYF

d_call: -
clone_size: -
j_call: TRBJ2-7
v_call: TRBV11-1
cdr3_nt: TGTGCCAGCAGCCAGGGTTTTTCTTCCTACGAGCAGTACTTC
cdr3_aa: CASSQGFSSYEQYF